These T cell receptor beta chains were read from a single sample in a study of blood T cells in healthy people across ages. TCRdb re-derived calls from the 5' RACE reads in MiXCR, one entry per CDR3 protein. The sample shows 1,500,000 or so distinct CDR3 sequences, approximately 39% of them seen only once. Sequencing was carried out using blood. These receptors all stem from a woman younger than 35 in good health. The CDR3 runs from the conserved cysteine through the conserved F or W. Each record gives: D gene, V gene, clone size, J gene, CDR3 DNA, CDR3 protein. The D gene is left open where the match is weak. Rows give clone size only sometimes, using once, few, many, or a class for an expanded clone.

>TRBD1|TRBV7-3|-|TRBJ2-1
TGTGCCGGCAGCGCAAGACAGGGGGCCTACAATGAGCAGTTCTTC
CAGSARQGAYNEQFF
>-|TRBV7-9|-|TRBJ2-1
TGTGCCAGCAGCTTAGTGGTAGCGGATAACAATGAGCAGTTCTTC
CASSLVVADNNEQFF
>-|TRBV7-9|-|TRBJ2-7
TGTGCCAGCAGCTTCGTAACAGCAGAATTATACGAGCAGTACTTC
CASSFVTAELYEQYF
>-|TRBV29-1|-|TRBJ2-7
TGCAGCGTTGAGCAGGCCGCCTACAATGGGCAGTACTTC
CSVEQAAYNGQYF
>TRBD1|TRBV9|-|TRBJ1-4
TGTGCCAGCAGCGCGACAGGGGTACGGGAAAAACTGTTTTTT
CASSATGVREKLFF
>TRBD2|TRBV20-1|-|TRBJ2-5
TGCAGTGCCAGGCGGTTAGCGGGAGGGCAAGAGACCCAGTACTTC
CSARRLAGGQETQYF
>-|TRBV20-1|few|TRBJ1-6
TGCAGTGCCGACGGACGGCCCAATTCACCCCTCCACTTT
CSADGRPNSPLHF
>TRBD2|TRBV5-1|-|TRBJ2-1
TGCGCCAGCAGCTTGGGTCCTAGCGGGAGCTCCTGCAATGAGCAGTTCTTC
CASSLGPSGSSCNEQFF
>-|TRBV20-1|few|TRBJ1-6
TGCAGTGCTAGAAAACAGGCTAGCTCCTATAATTCACCCCTCCACTTT
CSARKQASSYNSPLHF
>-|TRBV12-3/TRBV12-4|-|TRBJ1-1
TGTGCCAGCATCCCACTCCGGGGGCCGGGCACTGAAGCTTTCTTT
CASIPLRGPGTEAFF